Listed below are T cell receptor beta chains from one sample, sequenced in a study of T cells after yellow fever vaccination. TCRdb recomputed calls from the 5' RACE reads with MiXCR, one row per CDR3 protein. The sample carries roughly 330,000 distinct CDR3 sequences, 3.5% to 4.5% recorded once. The specimen comprised PBMCs, sampled 5 days after the yellow fever booster vaccination. The receptors were gathered from a young man who received the YFV17D yellow fever vaccine. Each CDR3 is given without its conserved first and last residue. Clone size appears in some rows only: once, few, many, or a class for an expanded clone.

abundance: many; len: 12; v_gene: TRBV5-1; CDR3aa: ASSFVGGADTQY
abundance: .; len: 13; v_gene: TRBV7-8; CDR3aa: ASTLGGRLNEKLF
abundance: many; len: 13; v_gene: TRBV4-2; CDR3aa: ASSQEHTNTGELF
abundance: few; len: 10; v_gene: TRBV7-6; CDR3aa: ASSLGVGEQF
abundance: .; len: 11; v_gene: TRBV20-1; CDR3aa: SARGQGSYEQY
abundance: few; len: 15; v_gene: TRBV5-1; CDR3aa: ASSLNERGASTDTQY
abundance: many; len: 13; v_gene: TRBV4-3; CDR3aa: ASSPGASVPGELF
abundance: .; len: 11; v_gene: TRBV7-2; CDR3aa: ASSNGGVETQY
abundance: few; len: 14; v_gene: TRBV18; CDR3aa: ASSPPGGTHQETQY
abundance: many; len: 11; v_gene: TRBV6-2/TRBV6-3; CDR3aa: ASNRANTGELF
abundance: many; len: 11; v_gene: TRBV29-1; CDR3aa: SSRVRGPDTQY
abundance: .; len: 14; v_gene: TRBV4-3; CDR3aa: ASSQDGEKGNSPLH
abundance: few; len: 9; v_gene: TRBV6-5; CDR3aa: ASSYGGSQF
abundance: many; len: 16; v_gene: TRBV7-2; CDR3aa: ASSPPQRAGGRSDTQY
abundance: few; len: 12; v_gene: TRBV5-1; CDR3aa: ASSLDTGNQPQH
abundance: many; len: 14; v_gene: TRBV7-2; CDR3aa: ASSLGTGYPNQPQH
abundance: many; len: 14; v_gene: TRBV5-1; CDR3aa: ASSLGGQGSNQPQH
abundance: many; len: 12; v_gene: TRBV4-3; CDR3aa: ASSQDSGPYEQY
abundance: few; len: 11; v_gene: TRBV29-1; CDR3aa: SVGSGVGYGYT
abundance: many; len: 10; v_gene: TRBV9; CDR3aa: ASGGSLRGQY
abundance: .; len: 14; v_gene: TRBV5-1; CDR3aa: ASSFIPGSSYNEQF
abundance: many; len: 14; v_gene: TRBV11-2; CDR3aa: ASSLALGYWGETQY
abundance: .; len: 18; v_gene: TRBV5-4; CDR3aa: ASRRGQLIIPLTSTDTQY
abundance: few; len: 13; v_gene: TRBV18; CDR3aa: ASSAGEGRYSPLH
abundance: few; len: 11; v_gene: TRBV7-9; CDR3aa: ASSPTSNTEAF
abundance: many; len: 11; v_gene: TRBV7-6; CDR3aa: ASSLREGEKLF
abundance: many; len: 12; v_gene: TRBV28; CDR3aa: ASSFLGSNQPQH
abundance: .; len: 14; v_gene: TRBV5-6; CDR3aa: ASSNAREGFNQPQH
abundance: few; len: 13; v_gene: TRBV5-1; CDR3aa: ASSWGGPSGGEQY
abundance: few; len: 15; v_gene: TRBV4-1; CDR3aa: ASSRSLAGGPEETQY
abundance: few; len: 12; v_gene: TRBV7-2; CDR3aa: ASSLLLAQETQY
abundance: many; len: 12; v_gene: TRBV20-1; CDR3aa: SASGTTGPETQY
abundance: few; len: 15; v_gene: TRBV12-3/TRBV12-4; CDR3aa: ASSVGQGGATNEKLF
abundance: few; len: 12; v_gene: TRBV2; CDR3aa: ASSGAGKFGGYT
abundance: many; len: 9; v_gene: TRBV6-2/TRBV6-3; CDR3aa: ASSYRGELF